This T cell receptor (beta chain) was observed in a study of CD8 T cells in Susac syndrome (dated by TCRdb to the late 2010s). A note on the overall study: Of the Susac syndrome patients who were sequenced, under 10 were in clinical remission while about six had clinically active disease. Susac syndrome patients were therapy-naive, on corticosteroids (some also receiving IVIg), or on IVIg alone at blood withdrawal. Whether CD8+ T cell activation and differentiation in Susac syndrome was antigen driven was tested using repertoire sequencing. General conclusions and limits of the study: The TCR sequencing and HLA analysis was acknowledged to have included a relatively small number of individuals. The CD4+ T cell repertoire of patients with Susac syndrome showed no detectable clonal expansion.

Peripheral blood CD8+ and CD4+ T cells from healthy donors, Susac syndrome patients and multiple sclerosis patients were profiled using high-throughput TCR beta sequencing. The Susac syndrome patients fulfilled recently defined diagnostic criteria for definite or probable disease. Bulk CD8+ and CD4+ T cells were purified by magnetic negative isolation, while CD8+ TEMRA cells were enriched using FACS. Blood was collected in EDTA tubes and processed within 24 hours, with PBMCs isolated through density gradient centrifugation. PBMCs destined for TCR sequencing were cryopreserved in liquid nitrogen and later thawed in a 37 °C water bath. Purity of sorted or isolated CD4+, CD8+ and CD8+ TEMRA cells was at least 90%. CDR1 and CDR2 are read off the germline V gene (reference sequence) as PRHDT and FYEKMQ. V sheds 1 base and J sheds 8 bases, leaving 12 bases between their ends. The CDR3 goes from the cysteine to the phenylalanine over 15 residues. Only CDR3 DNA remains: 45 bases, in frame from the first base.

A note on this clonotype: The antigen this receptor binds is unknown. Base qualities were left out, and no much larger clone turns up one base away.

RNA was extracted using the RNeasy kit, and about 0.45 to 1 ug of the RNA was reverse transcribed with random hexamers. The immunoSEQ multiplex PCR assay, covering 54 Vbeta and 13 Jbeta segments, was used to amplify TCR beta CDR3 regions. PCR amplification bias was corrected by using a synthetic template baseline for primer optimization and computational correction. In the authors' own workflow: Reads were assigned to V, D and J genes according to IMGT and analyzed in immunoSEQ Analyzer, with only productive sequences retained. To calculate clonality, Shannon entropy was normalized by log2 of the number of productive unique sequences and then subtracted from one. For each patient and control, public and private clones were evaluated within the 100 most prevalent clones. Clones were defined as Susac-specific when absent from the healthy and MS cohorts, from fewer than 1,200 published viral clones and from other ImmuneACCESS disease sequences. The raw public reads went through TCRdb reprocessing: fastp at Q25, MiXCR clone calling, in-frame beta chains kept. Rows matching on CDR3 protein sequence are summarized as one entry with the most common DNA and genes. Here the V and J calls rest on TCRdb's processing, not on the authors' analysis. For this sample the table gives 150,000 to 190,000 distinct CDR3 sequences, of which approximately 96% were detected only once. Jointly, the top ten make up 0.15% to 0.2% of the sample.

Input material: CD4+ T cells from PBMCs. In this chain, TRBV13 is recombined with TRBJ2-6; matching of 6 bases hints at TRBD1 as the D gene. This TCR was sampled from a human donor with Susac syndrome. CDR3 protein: CASSLVQGSTNVLTF. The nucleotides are TGTGCCAGCAGCTTAGTACAGGGTAGTACCAACGTCCTGACTTTC.